The T cell receptor (beta chain) under discussion was sequenced for a study of shared clonotypes between healthy human individuals. Once extracted for a subset, genomic DNA was divided evenly among several immunoSEQ plates. Here immunoSEQ multiplex PCR was the method, and the copy in TCRdb shows in-frame clones only, minus some. The repertoire holds under 600,000 clones, with nearly 80% as singletons. As regards this clone: Its antigen is unknown.

Broader study findings: Having only a few donors restricted how much genetic and exposure-history diversity was captured. Among donors, sharing of clonotypes was expected to be affected by sequencing depth.

Germline CDR1 reads MGHDK; CDR2 reads SYGVNS. The CDR3 contains 16 residues. The V and J ends lost 4 bases and 0 bases, in that order; junction bases with no gene match: 6. This rearrangement joins TRBV25-1 to TRBJ2-3, with 8 bases fitting TRBD1. Sequencing was performed on PBMCs. The sequence derives from a woman aged 40 to 55 in good health. Some clones in this sample may be carry-over from other donors' samples. CDR3 sequence reads: CASSAPTGASTDTQYF. The CDR3 region has the DNA TGTGCCAGCAGTGCCCCGACAGGGGCGAGCACAGATACGCAGTATTTT.